Below are 5 T cell receptor beta chains sequenced from a single sample in a study of blood T cell repertoires in COVID-19. Clones were sequenced by immunoSEQ multiplex PCR, and TCRdb holds only the in-frame ones, with some missing. The sample carries about 270,000 clones, roughly nine tenths recorded once. Sequenced material: PBMCs or T cells enriched from blood (not recorded which). These receptor sequences come from a woman in her 50s who had recovered from COVID-19.

The chain recombines TRBV29-1 with TRBJ1-4, with 10 bases aligning to TRBD1. J lost 8 bases, V lost 8 bases, and 11 bases had no gene match. The CDR3 contains 14 residues. Germline lookup yields CDR1 SQVTM and CDR2 ANQGSEA. The CDR3 DNA follows: TGCAGCATAGGTATGACAGGGGGCGGCGAAAAACTGTTTTTT. It codes for CSIGMTGGGEKLFF.

The chain combines TRBV3-1 (or the pseudogene TRBV3-2) with TRBJ2-1; 8 nucleotides align to TRBD2. Germline lookup yields CDR1 LGHDT and CDR2 YNNKEL (reference sequence). This CDR3 is built from 13 residues. V was pared by 4 bases and J by 9 bases, with 5 bases of the junction left unmatched. The CDR3 DNA sequence: TGTGCCAGCAGCCCAGGACTAGCAACTGAGCAGTTCTTC. Its translation: CASSPGLATEQFF.

J is TRBJ1-1 and V is TRBV28; D unresolved. CDR1 is MDHEN and CDR2 is SYDVKM in the germline V gene. V was trimmed by 5 bases and J by 6 bases, leaving 16 bases between them. This CDR3 comprises 14 residues. The CDR3 is CASSPGGNVPEAFF. For the CDR3, the DNA is TGTGCCAGCAGTCCAGGAGGAAATGTACCTGAAGCTTTCTTT.

V gene TRBV7-2 combines with J gene TRBJ2-5, with 7 bases lining up with TRBD2. The V gene's germline CDR1 is SGHTA and CDR2 FQGNSA. The trim removed 2 bases at V and 5 bases at J, leaving 8 bases unmatched. The CDR3 covers 15 residues. The CDR3 loop is CASSLFAGVLETQYF. Written as DNA, the CDR3 is TGTGCCAGCAGCTTATTTGCGGGAGTCTTGGAGACCCAGTACTTC.

V is TRBV7-8 and J is TRBJ2-7, with 7 bases identical to TRBD2. CDR3 length equals 14 residues. In germline, CDR1 is SGHVS, CDR2 FQNEAQ. V lost 1 base and J lost 7; bases outside the gene matches: 7. The CDR3 here is CASSLGGGVREQYF. Written as DNA, the CDR3 is TGTGCCAGCAGCTTAGGGGGAGGGGTCCGGGAGCAGTACTTC.